A single sample is the source of the 32 T cell receptor beta chains below, sequenced in a study of CD4+ T cells in melanoma. Only in-frame clones appear in the TCRdb table, and some are missing; sequencing was by immunoSEQ multiplex PCR. The table has 50,000 to 60,000 clones, roughly two thirds seen once. Input material: tumor tissue. The source of these receptors is a human donor with melanoma.

The chain links TRBV5-6 to TRBJ2-7, with unresolved D. V was clipped by 2 bases and J by 2 bases, with 14 bases between them. Per the germline V gene, CDR1 is SGHDT and CDR2 is YYEEEE. The CDR3 sequence is 15 residues long. The CDR3 nucleotides read TGTGCCAGCAGCTTTATCGAGACGGATGCCTACGAGCAGTACTTC. It specifies CASSFIETDAYEQYF.

V is TRBV9 and J is TRBJ2-1; D possibly corresponds to TRBD1 (7 bases). Trimming took 3 bases from V and 13 from J, leaving 14 bases between them. From germline, CDR1 is SGDLS and CDR2 YYNGEE. There are 12 residues in the CDR3. The CDR3 loop reads CASSDGGTVQFF. For the CDR3, the DNA is TGTGCCAGCAGCGATGGCGGGACAGTTCAGTTCTTC.

This chain's CDR3 is CAISETDTEQFF. In DNA, the CDR3 is TGTGCCATCAGTGAAACCGACACGGAGCAGTTCTTC. V gene TRBV10-3 combines with J gene TRBJ2-1, with D unresolved. Germline V gives CDR1 ENHRY, CDR2 SYGVKD. V lost 3 bases and J 10 bases, leaving 10 bases between the germline ends. The CDR3 sequence is 12 residues long.

V gene TRBV28 combines with J gene TRBJ2-4, with 7 bases that match TRBD1. Germline assignment: CDR1 MDHEN and CDR2 SYDVKM. The CDR3 consists of 13 residues. The V segment lost 6 bases and the J segment 1 base; nucleotides outside the gene matches: 0. This CDR3 reads CASRTGAKNIQYF. The CDR3 DNA reads as TGTGCCAGCAGGACAGGGGCCAAAAACATTCAGTACTTC.

The rearrangement joins TRBV27 to TRBJ2-3; 11 nucleotides line up with TRBD2. The trim removed 5 bases at V and 1 base at J, leaving 8 bases unmatched. This CDR3 region has 17 residues. Germline CDR1 reads MNHEY; CDR2 reads SMNVEV (reference sequence). The DNA of the CDR3 is TGTGCCAGCAGTCCTTTAGCGGGGGGGCAGGGCACAGATACGCAGTATTTT. Its translation is CASSPLAGGQGTDTQYF.

This chain links TRBV29-1 with TRBJ2-7; 10 nucleotides match TRBD1. Germline-derived CDR1 and CDR2 are SQVTM and ANQGSEA. This CDR3 has 12 residues. The ends lost 4 bases at V and 4 bases at J; junction bases unmatched: 1. The CDR3 sequence is CSVGGQGYEQYF. The CDR3 nucleotides read TGCAGCGTTGGGGGACAGGGGTACGAGCAGTACTTC.

This chain connects TRBV6-5 to TRBJ1-1; D ambiguous. The CDR3 length is 13 residues. Germline CDR1 and CDR2: MNHEY and SVGAGI. V was clipped by 0 bases and J by 8 bases, with 10 bases between them. The CDR3 nucleotides are TGTGCCAGCAGTTACTCGGGAGAGACCGAAGCTTTCTTT. Translated: CASSYSGETEAFF.

This rearrangement joins TRBV5-5 to TRBJ1-2; TRBD1 agrees at 9 bases. The germline CDR1 and CDR2 sequences are SGHKS and YYEKEE (reference sequence). CDR3 length: 14 residues. The trim removed 2 bases at V and 2 bases at J, leaving 1 base unmatched. The CDR3, as DNA: TGTGCCAGCAGCTTAACAGGGGGCAACTATGGCTACACCTTC. It codes for CASSLTGGNYGYTF.

The chain recombines TRBV19 with TRBJ2-5; TRBD2 agrees at 8 bases. CDR3 length: 17 residues. Germline V gives CDR1 LNHDA, CDR2 SQIVND (reference sequence). V trimming: 5 bases; J trimming: 5 bases; junction bases outside the gene matches: 16. CDR3 in amino acids: CASSSNRRGDEQETQYF. CDR3 DNA: TGTGCCAGTAGTTCTAACAGGCGGGGGGACGAACAGGAGACCCAGTACTTC. Full variable domain (remainder filled in from reference TRBV19 and TRBJ2-5): DGGITQSPKYLFRKEGQNVTLSCEQNLNHDAMYWYRQDPGQGLRLIYYSQIVNDFQKGDIAEGYSVSREKKESFPLTVTSAQKNPTAFYLCASSSNRRGDEQETQYFGPGTRLLVL.

The sample holds one count of this clone. The rearrangement links TRBV5-4 to TRBJ2-1; 9 nucleotides align to TRBD1. V lost 0 bases, J lost 4 bases, and 2 bases stayed unmatched. The CDR3 has 15 residues. Germline CDR1 is SGHNT and CDR2 is YYREEE (reference sequence). CDR3 nucleotide sequence: TGTGCCAGCAGCTTGGGGACAGGGGCTTACAATGAGCAGTTCTTC. It translates to CASSLGTGAYNEQFF.

The V gene is TRBV27, the J gene TRBJ2-1, with 8 nucleotides matching TRBD2. This CDR3 comprises 16 residues. Germline V lookup: CDR1 MNHEY, CDR2 SMNVEV (reference sequence). V dropped 6 bases and J dropped 2; count of bases not matched to a gene: 9. The CDR3 DNA reads TGTGCCAGCAGGCTGGGGGTAGCGGGGACCTACAATGAGCAGTTCTTC. Its translation is CASRLGVAGTYNEQFF.

The genes are TRBV7-3 and TRBJ2-7; D might be TRBD2 (6 bases). V was shortened by 0 bases and J by 2 bases, with 8 bases between the two germline ends. CDR3 length: 14 amino acids. The germline V gene has CDR1 SGHTA and CDR2 FQGTGA. The CDR3 DNA follows: TGTGCCAGCAGCTTAACAGGGGAGGCCTACGAGCAGTACTTC. This encodes CASSLTGEAYEQYF. The whole variable domain, filled in from reference TRBV7-3 and TRBJ2-7, reads GAGVSQTPSNKVTEKGKYVELRCDPISGHTALYWYRQSLGQGPEFLIYFQGTGAADDSGLPNDRFFAVRPEGSVSTLKIQRTERGDSAVYLCASSLTGEAYEQYFGPGTRLTVT.

This chain uses TRBV5-1 with TRBJ2-3, with D perhaps TRBD1 (6 bases). CDR3 length: 13 amino acids. Germline V lookup: CDR1 SGHRS, CDR2 YFSETQ. Trimming removed 2 bases from V and 3 bases from J, with 7 bases in between. The CDR3 DNA follows: TGCGCCAGCAGCTTCCAGGGGACAGATACGCAGTATTTT. It specifies CASSFQGTDTQYF.

The chain employs TRBV19 and TRBJ1-5; 8 nucleotides line up with TRBD1. J was trimmed by 1 base and V by 9 bases; bases with no gene match: 11. Germline CDR1 reads LNHDA; CDR2 reads SQIVND (reference sequence). This CDR3 spans 16 amino acids. The CDR3 sequence is CASLRTGRVSNQPQHF. The CDR3 region has the DNA TGTGCCAGCCTTCGGACAGGGAGGGTGAGCAATCAGCCCCAGCATTTT.

The J gene is TRBJ1-5, the V gene TRBV28, with D possibly TRBD1 on 5 matching bases. Looked up from germline, CDR1 is MDHEN and CDR2 is SYDVKM. The CDR3 loop spans 15 amino acids. V lost 3 bases and J lost 7, with 16 bases in between. CDR3 in DNA: TGTGCCAGCAGTTTGGCGGGGGAGCGGGGACAGCCCCAGCATTTT. This translates into CASSLAGERGQPQHF.

This clone was seen once. The chain combines TRBV6-5 with TRBJ2-7; 7 nucleotides align to TRBD1. The CDR3 length is 14 residues. The V gene end was trimmed by 6 bases and the J gene end by 0 bases; junction bases not matched to a gene: 5. Germline V CDR1 and CDR2: MNHEY, SVGAGI. The CDR3, as DNA: TGTGCCAGCAGCTACGGACAGGACTCCTACGAGCAGTACTTC. It specifies CASSYGQDSYEQYF.

J is TRBJ2-1 and V is TRBV7-2, with 7 bases identical to TRBD2. The CDR3 has 16 residues. With 5 bases clipped from V and 0 bases from J, the junction kept 7 bases outside the gene matches. CDR1 SGHTA and CDR2 FQGNSA come from the germline V gene. The DNA for the CDR3 is TGTGCCAGCAGCCAAGCAGCGGGGAACTCCTACAATGAGCAGTTCTTC. Its translation is CASSQAAGNSYNEQFF.

The chain employs TRBV6-6 and TRBJ2-5; D ambiguous. The CDR3 is 11 amino acids. V was pared by 3 bases and J by 5 bases, with 4 bases between. Germline CDR1 reads MNHNY; CDR2 reads SVGAGI (reference sequence). Here the CDR3 DNA reads TGTGCCAGCAGTTATTACGAGACCCAGTACTTC. It is translated as CASSYYETQYF.

The genes are TRBV30 and TRBJ2-6, with D maybe TRBD1 (6 bases). Trimming left V 6 bases short and J 2 bases short, with 17 bases between. The CDR3 runs to 16 residues. In germline, CDR1 is GTSNPN, CDR2 SVGIG (reference sequence). DNA of the CDR3: TGTGCCTGTCCTCCCCAGGGGAGACCTGGGGCCAACGTCCTGACTTTC. Translation gives CACPPQGRPGANVLTF.

The chain recombines TRBV11-2 with TRBJ1-2; 10 nucleotides agree with TRBD1. The CDR3 spans 14 residues. Germline V gene lookup returns CDR1 SGHAT and CDR2 FQNNGV. After removal of 3 bases from V and 5 bases from J, the junction contained 3 bases not matched to a gene. CDR3: CASSFGTGEYGYTF. The CDR3 DNA follows: TGTGCCAGCAGCTTTGGGACAGGGGAATATGGCTACACCTTC.

The chain recombines TRBV29-1 with TRBJ1-2, with unresolved D. The V end was cut by 1 base, the J end by 0 bases, with 15 bases between. The length of the CDR3 is 16 residues. Per germline, CDR1 SQVTM and CDR2 ANQGSEA. The CDR3 nucleotides read TGCAGCGTTGAAGCCCCCATAACGAGAGCTAACTATGGCTACACCTTC. As protein: CSVEAPITRANYGYTF.

V usage is TRBV5-1 and J usage is TRBJ2-7; 11 nucleotides agree with TRBD1. This CDR3 comprises 16 residues. Germline trimming cut 0 bases from V and 3 bases from J; bases unmatched to any gene: 5. Germline CDR1 is SGHRS and CDR2 is YFSETQ. The CDR3 reads CASSLGPGQGDYEQYF. The CDR3 bases are TGCGCCAGCAGCTTGGGCCCGGGACAGGGGGACTACGAGCAGTACTTC.

The CDR3 here is CASSFIDRTDTQYF. The CDR3 nucleotides read TGTGCCAGTAGTTTCATCGACAGAACAGATACGCAGTATTTT. The chain has TRBV19 and TRBJ2-3; D might be TRBD1 (5 bases). CDR3 size: 14 residues. Trimming took 5 bases from V and 3 from J, leaving 12 bases between them. The germline gives CDR1 LNHDA, CDR2 SQIVND (reference sequence). Supplemented by reference TRBV19 and TRBJ2-3, the full variable domain reads DGGITQSPKYLFRKEGQNVTLSCEQNLNHDAMYWYRQDPGQGLRLIYYSQIVNDFQKGDIAEGYSVSREKKESFPLTVTSAQKNPTAFYLCASSFIDRTDTQYFGPGTRLTVL.

The rearrangement joins TRBV28 to TRBJ2-1; TRBD2 might be the D (5 bases). There are 15 residues in the CDR3. Trimming took off 7 bases at V and 3 bases at J, with 16 bases between the two ends. The germline gives CDR1 MDHEN, CDR2 SYDVKM. CDR3 nucleotide sequence: TGTGCCAGCACCCTCGGCGTCGGAGGCTACAATGAGCAGTTCTTC. It yields the protein CASTLGVGGYNEQFF.

This chain joins TRBV15 and TRBJ1-1, with 8 bases matching TRBD1. J gave up 0 bases and V 8 bases, and 2 bases lay outside the gene matches. The CDR3 spans 13 residues. Germline CDR1 is LNHNV and CDR2 is YYDKDF (reference sequence). The CDR3 region is CATSDRVNTEAFF. The CDR3 region has the DNA TGTGCCACCTCGGACAGGGTGAACACTGAAGCTTTCTTT.

The chain joins TRBV2 to TRBJ1-4; weak D call: TRBD1 (5 bases). Germline CDR1 and CDR2: SNHLY and FYNNEI. This CDR3 contains 14 residues. Trimming took off 5 bases at V and 8 bases at J, with 15 bases between the two ends. CDR3 protein: CASSTGLNEEKLFF. CDR3 nucleotides: TGTGCCAGCAGTACGGGGCTAAACGAGGAAAAACTGTTTTTT.

The J gene is TRBJ1-2, the V gene TRBV9; 10 bases match TRBD1. In germline, CDR1 is SGDLS, CDR2 YYNGEE. The CDR3 contains 16 residues. The V and J ends lost 3 bases and 4 bases, in that order; junction bases with no gene match: 9. CDR3 DNA: TGTGCCAGCAGCGCTACCGGACGGACAGGGGGCTATGGCTACACCTTC. Translating gives CASSATGRTGGYGYTF.

V usage is TRBV4-1 and J usage is TRBJ1-4; 8 nucleotides line up with TRBD1. Germline values: CDR1 MGHRA, CDR2 YSYEKL. V lost 3 bases and J lost 3; bases outside the gene matches: 3. The CDR3 loop spans 15 amino acids. The CDR3 is CASSHLDRANEKLFF. In DNA, the CDR3 is TGCGCCAGCAGCCACCTGGACAGGGCTAATGAAAAACTGTTTTTT.

The rearrangement joins TRBV30 to TRBJ2-5; no reliable D call. Between the trimmed V and J ends, which lost 0 bases and 1 base, there was a span of 6 bases. The CDR3 is 13 amino acids. CDR1 GTSNPN and CDR2 SVGIG come from the germline V gene (reference sequence). The CDR3 region is CAWSVNSQETQYF. The CDR3 DNA is TGTGCCTGGAGTGTAAACAGCCAAGAGACCCAGTACTTC.

The rearrangement joins TRBV5-4 to TRBJ2-3, with a possible D match to TRBD2 (6 bases). This CDR3 comprises 17 residues. Trimming removed 5 bases at V and 0 bases at J, with 19 bases between. CDR1 is SGHNT and CDR2 is YYREEE in the germline V gene (reference sequence). The CDR3, as DNA: TGTGCCAGCAGGATGCGGGGTCATCTACCTAGCACAGATACGCAGTATTTT. It specifies CASRMRGHLPSTDTQYF.

The chain couples TRBV6-4 to TRBJ2-3; the match to TRBD2 covers 10 bases. After removal of 2 bases from V and 2 bases from J, the junction contained 10 bases not matched to a gene. The CDR3 totals 18 residues. Germline V gene data show CDR1 as MRHNA and CDR2 as SNTAGT. CDR3 bases: TGTGCCAGCAGTGACGGGCTAGCGGGGGTTTTTTTCACAGATACGCAGTATTTT. Its translation is CASSDGLAGVFFTDTQYF.

The rearrangement uses TRBV10-3 and TRBJ2-3; 12 positions agree with TRBD2. Germline-derived CDR1 and CDR2 are ENHRY and SYGVKD. The CDR3 has 15 residues. V was pared by 3 bases and J by 4 bases, with 2 bases of the junction left unmatched. The CDR3 DNA reads as TGTGCCATCAGTGAACTAGCGGGGGGCGCAGATACGCAGTATTTT. Its protein is CAISELAGGADTQYF.